This T cell receptor (beta chain) was profiled in a study of shared clonotypes between healthy human individuals. Study-level points and caveats: Clonotype sharing among donors was thought likely to change with sequencing depth.

The length of the CDR3 is 13 residues. CDR1 MDHEN and CDR2 SYDVKM come from the germline V gene. Trimming stripped 5 bases from V and 2 bases from J, with 10 bases between. Over several immunoSEQ plates, each subset's genomic DNA was distributed in even portions. As handled by the study authors: ImmunoSEQ output lacked quality scores and full-length reads, limiting matched filtering. TCRdb keeps only in-frame clones here, not all; method: immunoSEQ multiplex PCR. V, J and clone size reflect that table, while D and trimming were determined from the DNA. The data hold about 470,000 clones, with 79% observed a single time. A remark on this clone: Its antigen is not identified.

Specimen: PBMCs. This TCR was sampled from a middle-aged woman in good health. Some clones in this sample may be carry-over from other donors' samples. The rearrangement uses TRBV28 and TRBJ2-7; D remains ambiguous. The CDR3 sequence: CASSPSPTYEQYF. The CDR3 coding sequence is TGTGCCAGCAGTCCCTCTCCCACCTACGAGCAGTACTTC.